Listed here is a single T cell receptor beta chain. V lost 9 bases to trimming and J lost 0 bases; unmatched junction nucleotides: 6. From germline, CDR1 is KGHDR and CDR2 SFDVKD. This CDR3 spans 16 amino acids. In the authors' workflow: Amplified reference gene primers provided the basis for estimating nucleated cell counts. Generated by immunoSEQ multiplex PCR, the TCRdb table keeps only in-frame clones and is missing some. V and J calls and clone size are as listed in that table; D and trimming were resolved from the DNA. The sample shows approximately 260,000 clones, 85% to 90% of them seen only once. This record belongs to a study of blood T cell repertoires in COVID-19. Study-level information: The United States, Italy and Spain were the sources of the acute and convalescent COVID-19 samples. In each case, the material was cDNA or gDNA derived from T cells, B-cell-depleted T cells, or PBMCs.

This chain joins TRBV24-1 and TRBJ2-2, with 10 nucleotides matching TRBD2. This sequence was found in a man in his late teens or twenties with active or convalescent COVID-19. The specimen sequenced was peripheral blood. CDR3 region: CATGHGTSANTGELFF. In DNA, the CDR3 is TGTGCCACCGGGCATGGGACTAGCGCGAACACCGGGGAGCTGTTTTTT.